These T cell receptor beta chains were read from a single sample in a study of cytomegalovirus exposure and HLA in healthy donors. This table comes from immunoSEQ multiplex PCR, and its TCRdb copy is limited to in-frame clones, with some not included. The table lists 220,000 or so clones, around 73% of them singletons. The sample was PBMCs. The origin of the receptors is a male donor in good health and CMV-seronegative. CDR3s include the opening cysteine and the closing phenylalanine or tryptophan. Each record gives: clone size, D gene, J gene, V gene, CDR3 protein, CDR3 DNA. The D gene is left open where the match is weak. Some rows mark clone size as missing; the rest say once, few, many or name a class of expanded clone.

abundance: .; d_gene: .; j_gene: TRBJ2-7; v_gene: TRBV7-9; CDR3aa: CASSFALGVGANEQYF; CDR3nt: TGTGCCAGCAGCTTTGCCCTGGGAGTGGGGGCTAACGAGCAGTACTTC
abundance: .; d_gene: TRBD1; j_gene: TRBJ2-7; v_gene: TRBV28; CDR3aa: CASGSTGEIAYEQYF; CDR3nt: TGTGCCAGCGGAAGTACAGGGGAAATAGCCTACGAGCAGTACTTC
abundance: .; d_gene: TRBD1; j_gene: TRBJ1-2; v_gene: TRBV5-1; CDR3aa: CASSPPLQGVNYGYTF; CDR3nt: TGCGCCAGCAGCCCGCCTTTACAGGGGGTCAACTATGGCTACACCTTC
abundance: .; d_gene: .; j_gene: TRBJ2-7; v_gene: TRBV9; CDR3aa: CASSGGGQSYEQYF; CDR3nt: TGTGCCAGCAGCGGAGGTGGACAATCCTACGAGCAGTACTTC
abundance: .; d_gene: TRBD1; j_gene: TRBJ2-7; v_gene: TRBV29-1; CDR3aa: CSVVSGTGGSYEQYF; CDR3nt: TGCAGCGTCGTCTCCGGGACAGGGGGGTCCTACGAGCAGTACTTC
abundance: .; d_gene: .; j_gene: TRBJ2-1; v_gene: TRBV9; CDR3aa: CASSDTVTRNNEQFF; CDR3nt: TGTGCCAGCAGCGACACGGTTACCAGGAACAATGAGCAGTTCTTC
abundance: .; d_gene: TRBD2; j_gene: TRBJ2-2; v_gene: TRBV29-1; CDR3aa: CSGEGLASGELFF; CDR3nt: TGCAGCGGGGAGGGACTAGCGTCCGGGGAGCTGTTTTTT
abundance: .; d_gene: TRBD2; j_gene: TRBJ2-7; v_gene: TRBV7-9; CDR3aa: CASTGGAGVPWGEQYF; CDR3nt: TGTGCCAGCACCGGGGGTGCGGGAGTCCCCTGGGGTGAGCAGTACTTC
abundance: few; d_gene: .; j_gene: TRBJ2-5; v_gene: TRBV5-1; CDR3aa: CASSGGLQETQYF; CDR3nt: TGCGCCAGCTCCGGGGGGCTACAAGAGACCCAGTACTTC
abundance: .; d_gene: .; j_gene: TRBJ1-2; v_gene: TRBV27; CDR3aa: CASSLAGRYGYTF; CDR3nt: TGTGCCAGCAGTCTAGCGGGGCGCTATGGCTACACCTTC
abundance: .; d_gene: .; j_gene: TRBJ2-2; v_gene: TRBV9; CDR3aa: CASSSGVHTGELFF; CDR3nt: TGTGCCAGCAGCTCGGGAGTACACACCGGGGAGCTGTTTTTT
abundance: .; d_gene: .; j_gene: TRBJ2-3; v_gene: TRBV19; CDR3aa: CASSIEDEADTQYF; CDR3nt: TGTGCCAGTAGTATAGAGGATGAGGCAGATACGCAGTATTTT
abundance: .; d_gene: .; j_gene: TRBJ1-4; v_gene: TRBV6-1; CDR3aa: CANGNNEKLFF; CDR3nt: TGTGCCAACGGGAATAATGAAAAACTGTTTTTT
abundance: .; d_gene: .; j_gene: TRBJ2-1; v_gene: TRBV6-6; CDR3aa: CASSSIIQGKNEQFF; CDR3nt: TGTGCCAGCAGTTCGATCATACAGGGAAAGAATGAGCAGTTCTTC
abundance: .; d_gene: .; j_gene: TRBJ2-5; v_gene: TRBV5-1; CDR3aa: CASSLWGRYQETQYF; CDR3nt: TGCGCCAGCAGCTTGTGGGGGAGGTACCAGGAGACCCAGTACTTC
abundance: .; d_gene: .; j_gene: TRBJ2-1; v_gene: TRBV18; CDR3aa: CASSPGLAGEQFF; CDR3nt: TGTGCCAGCTCCCCAGGCCTAGCCGGTGAGCAGTTCTTC
abundance: .; d_gene: TRBD1; j_gene: TRBJ1-1; v_gene: TRBV2; CDR3aa: CASSATGGENTEAFF; CDR3nt: TGTGCCAGCAGTGCAACAGGGGGCGAGAACACTGAAGCTTTCTTT
abundance: .; d_gene: TRBD1; j_gene: TRBJ1-1; v_gene: TRBV25-1; CDR3aa: CASSALDRAHTEAFF; CDR3nt: TGTGCCAGCAGTGCCCTAGACAGGGCACACACTGAAGCTTTCTTT
abundance: .; d_gene: .; j_gene: TRBJ2-7; v_gene: TRBV11-1; CDR3aa: CASSAADRGRPYEQYF; CDR3nt: TGTGCCAGCAGTGCCGCAGATCGCGGCCGCCCCTACGAGCAGTACTTC
abundance: .; d_gene: .; j_gene: TRBJ2-7; v_gene: TRBV7-6; CDR3aa: CASSLDRQVAYEQYF; CDR3nt: TGTGCCAGCAGCTTGGATCGACAGGTGGCCTACGAGCAGTACTTC
abundance: .; d_gene: TRBD1; j_gene: TRBJ2-7; v_gene: TRBV2; CDR3aa: CASSRAGQGYEQYF; CDR3nt: TGTGCCAGCAGTAGAGCGGGACAGGGGTACGAGCAGTACTTC
abundance: .; d_gene: TRBD2; j_gene: TRBJ2-7; v_gene: TRBV28; CDR3aa: CASSLSPPLAGGNEQYF; CDR3nt: TGTGCCAGCAGTTTAAGCCCTCCCCTAGCGGGAGGCAACGAGCAGTACTTC
abundance: .; d_gene: .; j_gene: TRBJ2-7; v_gene: TRBV6-6; CDR3aa: CASSLVRSYEQYF; CDR3nt: TGTGCCAGCAGTTTAGTGCGGAGCTACGAGCAGTACTTC
abundance: .; d_gene: .; j_gene: TRBJ1-1; v_gene: TRBV5-1; CDR3aa: CASSLSGAGTTVYTEAFF; CDR3nt: TGCGCCAGCAGCCTGTCAGGGGCCGGTACGACGGTGTACACTGAAGCTTTCTTT
abundance: .; d_gene: TRBD1; j_gene: TRBJ1-1; v_gene: TRBV25-1; CDR3aa: CASSDLTGGLHRDTEAFF; CDR3nt: TGTGCCAGCAGTGATCTGACAGGGGGTCTACATCGGGACACTGAAGCTTTCTTT
abundance: .; d_gene: TRBD2; j_gene: TRBJ2-1; v_gene: TRBV7-8; CDR3aa: CASSLTSGNLNEQFF; CDR3nt: TGTGCCAGCAGCCTGACTAGCGGGAATTTGAATGAGCAGTTCTTC
abundance: once; d_gene: .; j_gene: TRBJ1-1; v_gene: TRBV6-5; CDR3aa: CASGRGPEAFF; CDR3nt: TGTGCCTCTGGCAGGGGCCCTGAAGCTTTCTTT